These T cell receptor beta chains were read from a single sample in a study of T cell repertoires in cytomegalovirus infection. TCRdb processed the reads anew with MiXCR; each CDR3 protein has one entry. The profile shows about 140,000 distinct CDR3 sequences, under 8.5% of them singletons. Specimen: PBMCs. The receptor source for this set is a human donor in good health (CMV status not recorded). Some clones in this sample may be carry-over from other donors' samples. The CDR3 runs from the conserved cysteine through the conserved F or W. The D gene is left open where the match is weak. Some rows have no size entry. The others give once, few or many, or a class for an expanded clone.

size,D,V,J,DNA,CDR3
many,-,TRBV7-2,TRBJ2-7,TGTGCCAGCAGCTTAGTTGTAGCGAACTCCTACGAGCAGTACTTC,CASSLVVANSYEQYF
many,TRBD1,TRBV19,TRBJ1-2,TGTGCCAGTCGCTCACCGGGACAGGGGAGCGACTATGGCTACACCTTC,CASRSPGQGSDYGYTF
-,-,TRBV20-1,TRBJ1-4,TGCAGTGCCGAGATCCGGAATGAAAAACTGTTTTTT,CSAEIRNEKLFF
few,-,TRBV5-5,TRBJ1-3,TGTGCCAGCAGCCTGAGGGTACAGCTCATGGGAAACACCATATATTTT,CASSLRVQLMGNTIYF
-,-,TRBV10-3,TRBJ2-1,TGTGCCATCAGTAACAGGGGACTGAATGAGCAGTTCTTC,CAISNRGLNEQFF
many,TRBD2,TRBV7-2,TRBJ2-1,TGTGCCAGCAGCTTAGCAGGGACTAGCGGCACCTACAATGAGCAGTTCTTC,CASSLAGTSGTYNEQFF
many,-,TRBV7-4,TRBJ2-6,TGTGCCAGCAGCTTACTCGCAGGGGTGGATTTCTCTGGGGCCAACGTCCTGACTTTC,CASSLLAGVDFSGANVLTF
many,TRBD1,TRBV7-2,TRBJ2-5,TGTGCCAGCAACCCGGGACAGGGGGCCTTCTATGAAGAGACCCAGTACTTC,CASNPGQGAFYEETQYF
many,TRBD1,TRBV7-2,TRBJ2-4,TGTGCCAGCAGCTCCGGACAGGGGGCGCCGGACATTCAGTACTTC,CASSSGQGAPDIQYF
-,TRBD2,TRBV11-2,TRBJ2-1,TGTGCCAGCAGCCGCCGGCCTAGCGGGGGGGCCCACAATGAGCAGTTCTTC,CASSRRPSGGAHNEQFF
many,-,TRBV19,TRBJ2-2,TGTGCCAGTAGTACTAGTACCTCCGGGGAGCTGTTTTTT,CASSTSTSGELFF
many,-,TRBV6-2/TRBV6-3,TRBJ2-7,TGTGCCAGCAGTTATAGCCGGGGCCCTCGCTTCTACGAGCAGTACTTC,CASSYSRGPRFYEQYF
many,TRBD1,TRBV20-1,TRBJ2-7,TGCAGTGCTAGAAACCGGGGACAGGGGTACGAGCAGTACTTC,CSARNRGQGYEQYF
many,-,TRBV7-8,TRBJ1-3,TGTGCCAGCAGCTCCGGCTCGGGTCTTTCTGGAAACACCATATATTTT,CASSSGSGLSGNTIYF
many,-,TRBV12-3/TRBV12-4,TRBJ1-2,TGTGCCAGCAGTTTAGACGACGTGGGAGGGCGAGAGAACTATGGCTACACCTTC,CASSLDDVGGRENYGYTF
many,-,TRBV2,TRBJ1-1,TGTGCCAGCAGTGGTCCCGTCGGCACTGAAGCTTTCTTT,CASSGPVGTEAFF
-,-,TRBV20-1,TRBJ1-2,TGCAGTGCTCAGGGCAGTTTCTATGGCTACACCTTC,CSAQGSFYGYTF
-,-,TRBV6-2/TRBV6-3,TRBJ2-1,TGTGCCAGCAGTTACGGAGCTTACAATGAGCAGTTCTTC,CASSYGAYNEQFF